These T cell receptor beta chains were read from a single sample in a study of blood T cell repertoires in COVID-19. Data came from immunoSEQ multiplex PCR; TCRdb stores just in-frame clones and leaves some out. The data contain 300,000 to 400,000 clones, more than 75% of them seen just once; the ten biggest clones take up approximately 2.9%. The sequenced sample was peripheral blood. The receptor source for this set is a human donor in a cohort sampled during active COVID-19. Both conserved end residues are part of each CDR3. The D gene is left open where the match is weak. Clone size appears in some rows only: once, few, many, or a class for an expanded clone.

clone_size cdr3_length j_call v_call d_call cdr3_aa cdr3_nt
few 15 TRBJ1-2 TRBV3-1/TRBV3-2 TRBD1 CASSQGRDSEGGYTF TGTGCCAGCAGCCAAGGCCGGGACAGTGAGGGTGGCTACACCTTC
NA 12 TRBJ2-7 TRBV7-9 NA CASSRGASEQYF TGTGCCAGCTCGCGTGGAGCTAGTGAGCAGTACTTC
NA 17 TRBJ1-3 TRBV5-1 NA CASSLGSGGGPGNTIYF TGCGCCAGCAGCTTGGGAAGCGGGGGCGGCCCTGGAAACACCATATATTTT
NA 13 TRBJ1-1 TRBV28 NA CASSPLVKGGAFF TGTGCCAGCAGCCCTTTGGTAAAGGGAGGAGCTTTCTTT
once 15 TRBJ1-6 TRBV2 NA CASSGGRTDNSPLHF TGTGCCAGCAGTGGGGGCAGAACAGATAATTCACCCCTCCACTTT
NA 14 TRBJ1-1 TRBV19 TRBD1 CASTLTGGNTEAFF TGTGCCAGTACCCTAACAGGGGGGAACACTGAAGCTTTCTTT
NA 14 TRBJ1-2 TRBV6-5 NA CASSSYAEGYGYTF TGTGCCAGCAGTTCGTACGCGGAGGGCTATGGCTACACCTTC
NA 13 TRBJ2-3 TRBV6-4 NA CASSRTGTDTQYF TGTGCCAGCAGTAGGACAGGCACAGATACGCAGTATTTT
NA 14 TRBJ2-7 TRBV27 NA CASSLLARMGEQYF TGTGCCAGCAGTTTATTGGCGCGGATGGGCGAGCAGTACTTC
NA 15 TRBJ2-5 TRBV7-3 NA CASSLSGGQAETQYF TGTGCCAGCAGCTTATCCGGGGGGCAGGCAGAGACCCAGTACTTC
NA 13 TRBJ2-5 TRBV5-4 NA CASSPSTGETQYF TGTGCCAGCAGCCCATCGACAGGAGAGACCCAGTACTTC
NA 12 TRBJ1-2 TRBV7-3 NA CASSSTYYGYTF TGTGCCAGCAGCTCCACTTACTATGGCTACACCTTC
NA 14 TRBJ1-5 TRBV28 NA CASSSRISNQPQHF TGTGCCAGCAGTTCCCGTATCAGCAATCAGCCCCAGCATTTT
NA 12 TRBJ2-5 TRBV29-1 NA CSVQRTKETQYF TGCAGCGTCCAGCGGACCAAAGAGACCCAGTACTTC
NA 13 TRBJ1-2 TRBV11-2 NA CASSFHRAIGYTF TGTGCCAGCAGCTTCCACAGGGCCATAGGCTACACCTTC
NA 16 TRBJ2-2 TRBV4-2 TRBD2 CASSLSGDANTGELFF TGTGCCAGCAGCCTTAGCGGGGACGCGAACACCGGGGAGCTGTTTTTT